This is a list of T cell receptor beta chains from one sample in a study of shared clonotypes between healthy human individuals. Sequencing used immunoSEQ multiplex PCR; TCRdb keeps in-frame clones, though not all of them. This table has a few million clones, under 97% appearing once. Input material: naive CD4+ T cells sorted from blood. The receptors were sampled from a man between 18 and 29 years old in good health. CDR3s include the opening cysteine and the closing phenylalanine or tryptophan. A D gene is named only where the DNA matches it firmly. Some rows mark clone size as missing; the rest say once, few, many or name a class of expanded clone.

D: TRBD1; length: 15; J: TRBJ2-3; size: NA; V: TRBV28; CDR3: CASRPRDRHTDTQYF; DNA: TGTGCCAGCAGACCCCGGGACAGACACACAGATACGCAGTATTTT
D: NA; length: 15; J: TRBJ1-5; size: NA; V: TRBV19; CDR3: CASKAEGPSNQPQHF; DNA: TGTGCCAGCAAGGCGGAGGGGCCCAGCAATCAGCCCCAGCATTTT
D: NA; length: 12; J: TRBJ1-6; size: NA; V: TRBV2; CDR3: CASRQENSPLHF; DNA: TGTGCCAGCAGGCAGGAAAATTCACCCCTCCACTTT
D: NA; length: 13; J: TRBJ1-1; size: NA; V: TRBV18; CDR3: CANSPKEGRVAFF; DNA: TGTGCCAACTCACCAAAAGAGGGTAGGGTAGCTTTCTTT
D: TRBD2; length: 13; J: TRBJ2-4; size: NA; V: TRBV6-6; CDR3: CASTLRGGNIQYF; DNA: TGTGCCAGTACCCTCCGGGGGGGGAACATTCAGTACTTC
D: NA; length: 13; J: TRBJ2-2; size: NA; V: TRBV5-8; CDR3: CASSGITTGELFF; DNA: TGTGCCAGCAGCGGCATAACGACCGGGGAGCTGTTTTTT
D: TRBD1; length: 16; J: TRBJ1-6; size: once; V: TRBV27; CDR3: CASGRQGWQYNSPLHF; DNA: TGTGCCAGCGGGCGACAGGGTTGGCAGTATAATTCACCCCTCCACTTT
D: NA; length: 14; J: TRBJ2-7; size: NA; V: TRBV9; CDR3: CASSVAGTSYEQYF; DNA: TGTGCCAGCAGCGTAGCCGGGACCTCCTACGAGCAGTACTTC
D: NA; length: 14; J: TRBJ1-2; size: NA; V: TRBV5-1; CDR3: CASSPIQGNYGYTF; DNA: TGCGCCAGCAGCCCGATACAGGGTAACTATGGCTACACCTTC
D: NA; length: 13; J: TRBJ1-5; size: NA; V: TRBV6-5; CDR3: CASSYDAGQPQHF; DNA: TGTGCCAGCAGTTACGACGCGGGTCAGCCCCAGCATTTT
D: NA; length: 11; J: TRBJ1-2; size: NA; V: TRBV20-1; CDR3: CSASPSYGYTF; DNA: TGCAGTGCTAGTCCTTCCTATGGCTACACCTTC